This paragraph reports one T cell receptor (beta chain). The target of this receptor is not known. No per-base quality is available; no much larger clone lies one base away. V and J are truncated by 6 bases and 1 base respectively, leaving an intervening sequence of 17 bases. The germline V gene specifies SGDLS as CDR1 and YYNGEE as CDR2. The CDR3 runs 15 amino acids, cysteine and phenylalanine included. Just the 45-base CDR3 DNA is kept, in frame starting at base 1. The library was prepared using the immunoSEQ multiplex PCR assay. The authors' pipeline ran thus. To diagnose cytomegalovirus status from the catalog of TCR beta chain sequences, a statistical classification framework was built. The source is immuneACCESS, and TCRdb retained only in-frame sequences with V and J called. Part of the clones is not carried over; for the studies checked, unresolved V genes explain less than half of this, and the remainder is unexplained. V, J and clone size derive from that table, while D and trimming were established from the DNA sequence. This sample comprises roughly 150,000 clones, about 86% of them detected only once. The leading ten clones occupy around 5% of the sample.

This sample stems from a study of cytomegalovirus exposure and HLA in healthy donors (dated by TCRdb to between 2016 and 2019). Regarding the research as a whole: According to a later analysis, the 100 to 150 validation repertoires were produced on the same platform as the approximately 690 repertoires of the first cohort. In addition to the first cohort of around 670 subjects, a separate validation cohort of 120 different subjects was used. To predict cytomegalovirus infection status, the study combined high-throughput TCR immunosequencing, statistical association of individual TCRs with disease status, and machine learning. The study aimed to test whether cataloging public T cell receptors could reveal signatures of past pathogen exposure.

Donors formed part of the validation cohort, which comprised 120 subjects and was distinct from the first cohort of fewer than 750 subjects. Study-wide conclusions, independent of this receptor: In the study, about 150 TCR beta chains were listed as associated with cytomegalovirus. A few of the identified cytomegalovirus-associated TCR beta chains were confirmed in vitro to be specific for cytomegalovirus antigens. Cytomegalovirus status was reported to be diagnosed by the classifier with high specificity and sensitivity in both the original and validation cohorts. All 130 or so repertoires were used to score co-occurrence in the validation cohort in a later analysis, because that analysis had no HLA typing for the cohort. The authors suggested that the approach could potentially be generalized to other disease states and immunological phenotypes. In a later analysis, TCRs clustered in the first cohort were found to also tend to co-occur in the roughly 120 validation repertoires, with 85% to 95% of cluster scores above 0. Most TCR sequences were observed very rarely across donors, whereas some public TCRs were present in many individuals.

This clonotype was obtained from a woman in her 30s in good health and CMV-seronegative. The sequenced material came from PBMCs. The chain couples TRBV9 to TRBJ2-7; 5 matching bases give a weak D call of TRBD2. The nucleotide sequence is given as TGTGCCAGCACCGAGGGAGTCGGTCTTTCCTACGAGCAGTACTTC. Its product reads: CASTEGVGLSYEQYF.